This T cell receptor beta chain was profiled in a study of blood T cell repertoires in COVID-19. The overall study: Italy, Spain and the United States were the sources of the convalescent and acute COVID-19 samples.

CDR1 MGHRA and CDR2 YSYEKL come from the germline V gene. V lost 5 bases and J lost 1; bases outside the gene matches: 7. The CDR3 is 15 amino acids. Sequencing used immunoSEQ multiplex PCR; TCRdb keeps in-frame clones, though not all of them. This table has over 200,000 clones, roughly nine tenths appearing once. Sequencing input: PBMCs or T cells enriched from blood (not recorded which). The sequence was obtained from a human donor in a cohort exposed to, infected with or recovered from COVID-19 (not recorded which). The donor label of this sample is uncertain. The chain links TRBV4-1 to TRBJ1-1, with 7 bases matching TRBD1. The CDR3 spells CASSLGQLSNTEAFF. The CDR3 DNA sequence: TGCGCCAGCAGCTTGGGACAGCTCTCGAACACTGAAGCTTTCTTT.